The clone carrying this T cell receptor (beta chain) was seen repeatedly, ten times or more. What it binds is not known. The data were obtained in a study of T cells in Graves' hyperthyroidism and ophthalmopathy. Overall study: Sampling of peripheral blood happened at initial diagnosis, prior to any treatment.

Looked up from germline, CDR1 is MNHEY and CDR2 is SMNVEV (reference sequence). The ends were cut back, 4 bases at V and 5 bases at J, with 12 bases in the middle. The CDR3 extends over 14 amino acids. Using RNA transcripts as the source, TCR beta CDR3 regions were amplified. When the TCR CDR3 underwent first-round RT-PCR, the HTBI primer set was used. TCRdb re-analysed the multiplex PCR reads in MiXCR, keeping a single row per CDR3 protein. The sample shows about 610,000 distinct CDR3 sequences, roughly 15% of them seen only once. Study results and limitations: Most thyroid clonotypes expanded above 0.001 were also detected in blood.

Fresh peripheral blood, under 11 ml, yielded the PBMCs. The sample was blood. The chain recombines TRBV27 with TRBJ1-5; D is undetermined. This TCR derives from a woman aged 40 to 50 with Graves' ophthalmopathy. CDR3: CASSSWRADQPQHF. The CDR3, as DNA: TGTGCCAGCAGTTCTTGGAGGGCTGATCAGCCCCAGCATTTT.